The source of this T cell receptor (beta chain) is a study of identical twins (TCRdb year 2016). Broadly, across the study: To test whether fetal clonotypes persist, this study deep-sequenced TCR alpha and beta repertoires from monozygotic twins, from unrelated adults of various ages, and from cord blood. Replicate twin experiments were performed at different times using different library preparation protocols to rule out contamination.

On this clonotype: This receptor's antigen is unknown. One base away there is no much larger clone; base qualities are not given.

Spanning cysteine to phenylalanine, the CDR3 consists of 15 amino acids. Only the CDR3 part of the read is kept: 45 bases, read in frame from the first base. V drops 4 bases and J drops 5 bases, leaving 14 bases in between. The germline V gene (reference sequence) provides CDR1 LGHDT and CDR2 YNNKEL. Here is what the overall study found, with its caveats: Because the same donors could not be followed over many years, the conclusions relied on cross-sectional statistical analysis. Invariant T cells such as MAIT and iNKT could partly confound zero-insertion analyses, although diverse VJ usage argued against such confounding for most clonotypes. Compared with coincidental sharing between unrelated individuals, an excess of low generation-probability sequences was observed among out-of-frame TCR alpha sequences shared between twins. In monozygotic twins, out-of-frame TCR alpha sharing was systematically underestimated by recombination models, although the models agreed with sharing between unrelated individuals. Fewer insertions were carried by abundant cord blood beta clonotypes, a similar but weaker trend appeared in young adult naive repertoires, and no such trend appeared in memory repertoires. The excess sharing between twins in beta out-of-frame sequences was weaker because fewer shared sequences reduced the signal-to-noise ratio.

To prepare the library, 5' RACE was applied. These reads were obtained on an Illumina HiSeq 2000. Template switching introduced a universal primer binding site; the final cDNA contained a unique molecular identifier, enabling accurate counting of TCR cDNA molecules. Specific primers in the conserved constant-segment region were used to synthesize first-strand cDNA for the TCR alpha and beta chains. To control for contamination, every cDNA library was double barcoded, receiving both a SMART-Mk sample barcode and Illumina barcodes. TruSeq adapter sequences along with Illumina sample barcodes were introduced in two successive PCR steps. TCR alpha and beta cDNA libraries were sequenced on the Illumina HiSeq platform with custom primers. The authors processed their data as follows. Raw reads were processed with MiGEC to extract unique molecular identifiers, and MiXCR was used to determine CDR3 positions. For each individual, recombination models were inferred using an EM algorithm with the repgenHMM and IGoR tools. The analysis of shared clonotypes was done with the tcR package in R, with sharing normalized by the product of cloneset sizes. To study raw recombination without the effects of thymic and clonal selection, out-of-frame nonproductive sequences were analyzed. TCRdb reprocessing: public reads trimmed at Q25 with fastp, clones called with MiXCR, in-frame beta chains kept. Every entry covers one CDR3 protein and lists the most common genes and DNA from its rows. The V and J calls and clone size are TCRdb's, not the authors'. This sample lists 470,000 or so distinct CDR3 sequences; 20% to 25% were detected once. In total, the top ten clones hold roughly 3% of the sample.

Only healthy Caucasian donors were included. Three pairs of female monozygotic twins, all aged about 18 to 30 years, were included in the twin cohort. Positive isolation kits from Invitrogen were used to isolate CD4+ and CD8+ T cell populations. The same data also went into a second study, on T cells expressing NK-cell markers. The second study's authors report: TCR beta-chain repertoires were profiled in sorted CD3+CD56+NKG2C+, CD3+CD56+NKG2C- and CD3+CD56-NKG2C+ T-cell subsets from several donors. Of the eight sequenced donors, seven were found to be HCMV-seropositive and one was found to be HCMV-seronegative. In several experiments an anti-gammadeltaTCR antibody was added to restrict sorting to alphabetaTCR-expressing T cells. In roughly six donors, the dominant CD3+CD56+NKG2C+ clonotypes ranked among the top 10 CD8+ clonotypes, making up about 1.0-7.5% of CD8+ T cells. Those dominant clonotypes were again the most abundant among CD3+CD56-NKG2C+ cells in a handful of donors, at about 28.3-65%. It remained unclear whether the expanded NKG2C-expressing T cell clones were specific for HCMV antigens. Randomly selected healthy volunteers, three men and five women, were used as the eight sequenced donors. To determine HCMV serostatus, a commercial ELISA kit was used to detect HCMV-specific IgG in serum. MIGEC was used to demultiplex reads and group the reads by UMI, and MiTCR was used to assemble and quantify clonotypes. Only TCR cDNA sequences supported by at least two reads were kept to exclude erroneous sequences. The tcR package was used for downstream repertoire analysis, and clonotypes were matched between fractions using CDR3 nucleotide sequence together with V segment. VDJmatch was used to annotate antigen specificity against VDJdb, with one amino acid substitution in CDR3 allowed.

Material for sequencing was CD4+ T cells sorted from blood. This receptor was taken from a woman between 18 and 29 years old in good health. The chain joins TRBV3-1 to TRBJ2-2; a tentative D match to TRBD1 spans 5 bases. The CDR3 region has the sequence CASSLVRGRTGELFF. The DNA sequence reads TGTGCCAGCAGCCTGGTAAGGGGTCGGACCGGGGAGCTGTTTTTT.